Sequencing of this T cell receptor (beta chain) was carried out in a study of T-cell reconstitution after alpha-beta-depleted transplantation in children. This clonotype was counted many times. Its antigen is as yet unknown. Unique molecular identifiers were built into the TCRbeta library. In TCRdb, the PCR reads were re-called with MiXCR into one record per CDR3 protein. The sample has about 160,000 distinct CDR3 sequences; approximately 10% are singletons. The CDR3 loop spans 13 amino acids. The V end lost 3 bases, the J end lost 5 bases, and 11 bases lay between the germline ends. Germline V gene sequence: CDR1 SGHNT, CDR2 YYREEE (reference sequence). Study results and limitations: Fresh T-cell production supplied most of the T-cell counts and diversity seen one year after transplant. Several patients had high TCRbeta diversity at day 60; it came from surviving recipient T cells and thymic progenitors. There were reportedly several hundred expanded graft clones from which alpha-beta T cells came about two months after transplant.

The clonotype was recovered from a boy between 2 and 15 years old with acute myeloid leukemia, due to receive a stem cell transplant. This chain uses TRBV5-4 with TRBJ2-5, with TRBD1 as a possible D gene (6 bases). The sample here was PBMCs, taken before TCRalphabeta/CD19-depleted stem cell transplant. CDR3 sequence reads: CASSWDNRETQYF. CDR3 sequence (DNA): TGTGCCAGCAGCTGGGACAATCGGGAGACCCAGTACTTC.